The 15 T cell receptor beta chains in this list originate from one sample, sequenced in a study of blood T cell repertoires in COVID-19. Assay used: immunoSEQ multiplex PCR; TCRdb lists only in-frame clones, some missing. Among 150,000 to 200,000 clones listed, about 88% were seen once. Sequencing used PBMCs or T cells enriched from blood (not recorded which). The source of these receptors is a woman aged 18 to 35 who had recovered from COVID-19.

CDR3 nucleotides: TGTGCCACCAGCAGAGCGATAGCGGGGGTGAACAATGAGCAGTTCTTC. Translated: CATSRAIAGVNNEQFF. The chain combines TRBV15 with TRBJ2-1; 9 nucleotides line up with TRBD2. The germline V gene encodes CDR1 LNHNV and CDR2 YYDKDF (reference sequence). Trimming at V came to 1 base and at J to 5 bases, leaving 6 bases not matched to a gene. The CDR3 has 16 amino acids.

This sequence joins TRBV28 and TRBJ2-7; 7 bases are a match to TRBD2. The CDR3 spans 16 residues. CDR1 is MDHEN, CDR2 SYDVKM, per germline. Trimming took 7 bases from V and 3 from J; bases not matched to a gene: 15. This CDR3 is CASTFGGLGTNYEQYF. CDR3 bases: TGTGCCAGCACGTTCGGGGGGTTGGGAACTAACTACGAGCAGTACTTC. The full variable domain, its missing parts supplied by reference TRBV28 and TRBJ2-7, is DVKVTQSSRYLVKRTGEKVFLECVQDMDHENMFWYRQDPGLGLRLIYFSYDVKMKEKGDIPEGYSVSREKKERFSLILESASTNQTSMYLCASTFGGLGTNYEQYFGPGTRLTVT.

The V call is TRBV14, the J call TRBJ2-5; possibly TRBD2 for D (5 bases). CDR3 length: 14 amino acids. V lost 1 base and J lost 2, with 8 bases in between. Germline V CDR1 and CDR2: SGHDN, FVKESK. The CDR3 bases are TGTGCCAGCAGCCAAGCAGAGCGGCAAGAGACCCAGTACTTC. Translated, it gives CASSQAERQETQYF. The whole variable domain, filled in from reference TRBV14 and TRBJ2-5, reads EAGVTQFPSHSVIEKGQTVTLRCDPISGHDNLYWYRRVMGKEIKFLLHFVKESKQDESGMPNNRFLAERTGGTYSTLKVQPAELEDSGVYFCASSQAERQETQYFGPGTRLLVL.

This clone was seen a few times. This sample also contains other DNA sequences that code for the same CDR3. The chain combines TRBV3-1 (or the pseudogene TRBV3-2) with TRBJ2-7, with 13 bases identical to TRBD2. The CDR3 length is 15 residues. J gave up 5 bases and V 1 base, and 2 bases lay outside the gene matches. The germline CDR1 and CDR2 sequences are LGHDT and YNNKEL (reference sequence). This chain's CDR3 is CASSQGLAGGHEQYF. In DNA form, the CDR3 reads TGTGCCAGCAGCCAAGGACTAGCGGGAGGCCACGAGCAGTACTTC.

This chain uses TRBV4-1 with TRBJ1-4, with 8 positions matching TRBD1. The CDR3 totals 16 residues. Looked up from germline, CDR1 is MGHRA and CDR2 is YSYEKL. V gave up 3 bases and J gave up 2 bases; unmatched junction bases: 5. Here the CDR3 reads CASSQDRVVTNEKLFF. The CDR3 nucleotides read TGCGCCAGCAGCCAGGACAGGGTAGTGACTAATGAAAAACTGTTTTTT.

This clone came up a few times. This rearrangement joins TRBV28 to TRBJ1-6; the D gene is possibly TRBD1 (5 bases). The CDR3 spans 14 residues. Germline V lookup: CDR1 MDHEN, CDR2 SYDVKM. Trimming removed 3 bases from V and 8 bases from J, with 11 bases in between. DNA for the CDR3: TGTGCCAGCAGTTTGGGGCAGGGCGATTCACCCCTCCACTTT. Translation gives CASSLGQGDSPLHF.

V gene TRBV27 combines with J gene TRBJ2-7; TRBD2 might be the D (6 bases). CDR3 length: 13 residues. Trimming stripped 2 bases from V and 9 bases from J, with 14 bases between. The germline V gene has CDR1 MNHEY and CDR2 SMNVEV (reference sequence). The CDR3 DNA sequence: TGTGCCAGCAGTTTACGGGCAGGGAGGTGGCAGTACTTC. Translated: CASSLRAGRWQYF.

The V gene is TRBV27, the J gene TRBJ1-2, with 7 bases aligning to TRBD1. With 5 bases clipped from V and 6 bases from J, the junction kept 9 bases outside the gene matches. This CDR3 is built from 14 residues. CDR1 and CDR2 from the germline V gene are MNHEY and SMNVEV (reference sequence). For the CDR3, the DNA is TGTGCCAGCAGTATTACAGGGGCACGGGATGGCTACACCTTC. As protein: CASSITGARDGYTF.

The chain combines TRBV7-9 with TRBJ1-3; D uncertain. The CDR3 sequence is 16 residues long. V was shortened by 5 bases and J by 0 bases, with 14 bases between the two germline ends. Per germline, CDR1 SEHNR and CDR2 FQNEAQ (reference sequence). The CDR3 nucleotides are TGTGCCAGCAGCCCTGGAGACGGGTACTCTGGAAACACCATATATTTT. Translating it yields CASSPGDGYSGNTIYF.

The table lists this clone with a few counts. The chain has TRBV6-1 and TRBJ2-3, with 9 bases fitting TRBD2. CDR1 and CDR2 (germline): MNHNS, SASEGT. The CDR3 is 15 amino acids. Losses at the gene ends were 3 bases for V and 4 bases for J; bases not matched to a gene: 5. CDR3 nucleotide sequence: TGTGCCAGCAGTGATGCGGGAGGGGAGGCAGATACGCAGTATTTT. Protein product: CASSDAGGEADTQYF.

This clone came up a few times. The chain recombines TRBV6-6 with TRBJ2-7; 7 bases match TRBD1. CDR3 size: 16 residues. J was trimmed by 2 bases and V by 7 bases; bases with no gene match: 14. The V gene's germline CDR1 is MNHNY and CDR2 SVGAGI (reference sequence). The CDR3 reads CASTKMPGTEAYEQYF. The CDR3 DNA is TGTGCCAGCACCAAAATGCCCGGGACAGAAGCCTACGAGCAGTACTTC.

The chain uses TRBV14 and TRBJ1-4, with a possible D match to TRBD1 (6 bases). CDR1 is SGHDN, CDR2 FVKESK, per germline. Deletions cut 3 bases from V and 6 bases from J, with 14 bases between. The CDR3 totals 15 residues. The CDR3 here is CASSHRGGGDEKLFF. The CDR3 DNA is TGTGCCAGCAGCCACAGAGGGGGGGGTGATGAAAAACTGTTTTTT.

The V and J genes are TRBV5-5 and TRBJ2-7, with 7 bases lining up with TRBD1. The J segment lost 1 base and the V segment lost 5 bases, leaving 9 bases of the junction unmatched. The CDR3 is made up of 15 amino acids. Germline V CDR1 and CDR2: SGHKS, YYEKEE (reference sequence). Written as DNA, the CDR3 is TGTGCCAGCAGTTATAAGGGGGCTAAATCCTACGAGCAGTACTTC. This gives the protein CASSYKGAKSYEQYF.

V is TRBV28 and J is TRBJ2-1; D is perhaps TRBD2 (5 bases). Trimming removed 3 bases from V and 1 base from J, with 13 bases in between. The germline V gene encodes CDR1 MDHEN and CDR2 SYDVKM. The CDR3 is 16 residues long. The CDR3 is CASSFRGLGSYNEQFF. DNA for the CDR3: TGTGCCAGCAGTTTCAGAGGGCTGGGGTCCTACAATGAGCAGTTCTTC.

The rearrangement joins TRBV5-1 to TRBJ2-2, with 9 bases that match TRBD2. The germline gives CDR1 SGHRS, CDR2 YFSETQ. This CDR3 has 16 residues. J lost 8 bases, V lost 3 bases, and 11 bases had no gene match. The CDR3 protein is CASSSVAGALTGELFF. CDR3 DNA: TGCGCCAGCAGCTCAGTAGCGGGAGCTCTAACAGGGGAGCTGTTTTTT.